This T cell receptor beta chain was recorded in a study of shared clonotypes between healthy human individuals. Study information: For every donor, three CD4 naive, three CD4 memory, two CD8 naive and one CD8 memory plates were used.

Remarks on this clone: What it binds is not known.

V lost 5 bases, J lost 4 bases, and 15 bases lay in between. In germline, CDR1 is LNHDA, CDR2 SQIVND (reference sequence). The CDR3 loop spans 15 amino acids. Study findings and constraints: Sharing across four donors was highest in naive CD4 (roughly 5%) and lowest in memory CD8 (roughly 0.4%).

TCRdb's copy holds only in-frame clones and misses some; the assay was immunoSEQ multiplex PCR. The sample lists around 720,000 clones; about 80% were seen once. The receptor's source is a woman in her 30s in good health. The rearrangement uses TRBV19 and TRBJ1-5, with D hard to call. The sequencing sample was made of memory CD4+ T cells sorted from blood. Described subset: CD45RA-negative fraction. The CDR3 nucleotides read TGTGCCAGTAGTCATGAGGACCGAGTGAATCAGCCCCAGCATTTT. Amino acid sequence: CASSHEDRVNQPQHF. The complete variable domain, with remaining parts taken from reference TRBV19 and TRBJ1-5, reads DGGITQSPKYLFRKEGQNVTLSCEQNLNHDAMYWYRQDPGQGLRLIYYSQIVNDFQKGDIAEGYSVSREKKESFPLTVTSAQKNPTAFYLCASSHEDRVNQPQHFGDGTRLSIL.